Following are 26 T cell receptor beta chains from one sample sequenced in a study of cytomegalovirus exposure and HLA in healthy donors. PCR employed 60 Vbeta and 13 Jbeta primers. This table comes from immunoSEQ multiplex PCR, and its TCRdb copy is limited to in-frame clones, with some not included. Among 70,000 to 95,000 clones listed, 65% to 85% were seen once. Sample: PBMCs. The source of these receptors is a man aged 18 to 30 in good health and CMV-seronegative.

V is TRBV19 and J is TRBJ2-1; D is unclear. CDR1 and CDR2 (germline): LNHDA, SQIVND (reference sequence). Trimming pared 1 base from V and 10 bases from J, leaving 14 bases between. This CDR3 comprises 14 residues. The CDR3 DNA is TGTGCCAGTAGTATAGGGGTGGAGAGTGAGGAGCAGTTCTTC. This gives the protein CASSIGVESEEQFF.

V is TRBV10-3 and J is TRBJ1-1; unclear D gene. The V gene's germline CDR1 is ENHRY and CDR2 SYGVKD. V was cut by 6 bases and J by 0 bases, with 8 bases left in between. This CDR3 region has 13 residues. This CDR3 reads CAISLNMNTEAFF. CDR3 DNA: TGTGCCATCAGCCTTAACATGAACACTGAAGCTTTCTTT.

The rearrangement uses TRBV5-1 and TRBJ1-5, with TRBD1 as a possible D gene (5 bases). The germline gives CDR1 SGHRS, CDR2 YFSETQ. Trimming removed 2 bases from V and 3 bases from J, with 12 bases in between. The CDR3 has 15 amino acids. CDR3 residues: CASSFLGAFNQPQHF. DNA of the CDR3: TGCGCCAGCAGCTTTTTAGGGGCCTTCAATCAGCCCCAGCATTTT.

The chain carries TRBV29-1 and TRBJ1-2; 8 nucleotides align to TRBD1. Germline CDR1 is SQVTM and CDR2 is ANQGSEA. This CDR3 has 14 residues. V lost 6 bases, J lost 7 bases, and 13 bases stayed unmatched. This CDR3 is CSVESWTGSGGYTF. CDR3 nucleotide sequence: TGCAGCGTGGAATCATGGACAGGGTCGGGTGGCTACACCTTC. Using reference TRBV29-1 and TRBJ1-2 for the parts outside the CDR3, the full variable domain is SAVISQKPSRDICQRGTSLTIQCQVDSQVTMMFWYRQQPGQSLTLIATANQGSEATYESGFVIDKFPISRPNLTFSTLTVSNMSPEDSSIYLCSVESWTGSGGYTFGSGTRLTVV.

As DNA, the CDR3 is TGTGCCAGCAGTGGTCAGACAGGGATAAGACCCACAGATACGCAGTATTTT. Translating it yields CASSGQTGIRPTDTQYF. This chain joins TRBV6-1 and TRBJ2-3; 7 bases line up with TRBD1. This CDR3 comprises 17 residues. The V and J ends lost 4 bases and 2 bases, in that order; junction bases with no gene match: 12. Germline lookup yields CDR1 MNHNS and CDR2 SASEGT.

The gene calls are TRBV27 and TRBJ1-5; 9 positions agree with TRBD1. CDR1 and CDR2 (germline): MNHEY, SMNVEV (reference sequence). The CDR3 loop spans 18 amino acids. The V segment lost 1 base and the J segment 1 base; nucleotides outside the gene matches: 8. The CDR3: CASSLFYRGPESNQPQHF. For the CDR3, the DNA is TGTGCCAGCAGTTTATTTTACAGGGGGCCGGAGAGCAATCAGCCCCAGCATTTT.

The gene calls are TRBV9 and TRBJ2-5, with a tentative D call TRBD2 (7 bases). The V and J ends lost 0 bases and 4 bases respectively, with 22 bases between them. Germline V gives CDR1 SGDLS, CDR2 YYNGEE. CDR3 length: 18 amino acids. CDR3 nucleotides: TGTGCCAGCAGCGTAGGGGTTGCGGGGGCGGGTGTAGGAGAGACCCAGTACTTC. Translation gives CASSVGVAGAGVGETQYF.

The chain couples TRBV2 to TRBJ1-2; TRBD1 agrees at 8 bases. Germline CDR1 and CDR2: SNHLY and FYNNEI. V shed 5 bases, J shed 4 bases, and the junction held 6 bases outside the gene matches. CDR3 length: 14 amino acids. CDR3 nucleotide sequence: TGTGCCAGCAGTTGGGACAGGATCATCTATGGCTACACCTTC. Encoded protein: CASSWDRIIYGYTF.

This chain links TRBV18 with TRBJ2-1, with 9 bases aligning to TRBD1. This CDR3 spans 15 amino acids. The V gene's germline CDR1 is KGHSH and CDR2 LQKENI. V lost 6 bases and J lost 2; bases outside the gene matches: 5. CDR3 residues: CASSETGGAYNEQFF. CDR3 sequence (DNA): TGTGCCAGCTCGGAGACAGGGGGGGCCTACAATGAGCAGTTCTTC.

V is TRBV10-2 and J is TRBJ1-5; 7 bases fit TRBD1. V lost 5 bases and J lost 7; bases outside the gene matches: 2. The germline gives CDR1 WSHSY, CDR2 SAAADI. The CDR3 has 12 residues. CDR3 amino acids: CASSTTGQPQHF. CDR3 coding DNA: TGCGCCAGCAGTACGACAGGGCAGCCCCAGCATTTT.

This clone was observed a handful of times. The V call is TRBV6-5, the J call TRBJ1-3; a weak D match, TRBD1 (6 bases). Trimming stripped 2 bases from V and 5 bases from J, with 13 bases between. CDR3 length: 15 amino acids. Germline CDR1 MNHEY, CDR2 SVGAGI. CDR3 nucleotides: TGTGCCAGCAGTTACCAACCCGGACAGAGAAACACCATATATTTT. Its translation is CASSYQPGQRNTIYF.

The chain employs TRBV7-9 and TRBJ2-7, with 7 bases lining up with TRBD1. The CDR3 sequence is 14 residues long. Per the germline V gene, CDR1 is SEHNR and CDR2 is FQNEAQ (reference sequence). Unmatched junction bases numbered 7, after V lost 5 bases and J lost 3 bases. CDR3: CASSKPGQNYEQYF. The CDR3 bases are TGTGCCAGCAGCAAACCGGGACAGAACTACGAGCAGTACTTC.

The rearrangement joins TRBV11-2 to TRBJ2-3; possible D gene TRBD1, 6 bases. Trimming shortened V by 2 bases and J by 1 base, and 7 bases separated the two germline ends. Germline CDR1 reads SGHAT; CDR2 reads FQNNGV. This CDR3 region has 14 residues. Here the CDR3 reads CASSLRQGTDTQYF. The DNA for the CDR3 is TGTGCCAGCAGCTTACGACAGGGCACAGATACGCAGTATTTT. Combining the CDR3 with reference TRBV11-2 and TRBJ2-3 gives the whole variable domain EAGVAQSPRYKIIEKRQSVAFWCNPISGHATLYWYQQILGQGPKLLIQFQNNGVVDDSQLPKDRFSAERLKGVDSTLKIQPAKLEDSAVYLCASSLRQGTDTQYFGPGTRLTVL.

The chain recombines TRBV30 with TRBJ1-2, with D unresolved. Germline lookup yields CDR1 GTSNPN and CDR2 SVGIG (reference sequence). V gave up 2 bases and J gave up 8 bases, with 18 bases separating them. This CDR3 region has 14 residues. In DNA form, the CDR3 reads TGTGCCTGGAGTCGTACAATCTGGGCCGGAGGCTACACCTTC. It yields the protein CAWSRTIWAGGYTF.

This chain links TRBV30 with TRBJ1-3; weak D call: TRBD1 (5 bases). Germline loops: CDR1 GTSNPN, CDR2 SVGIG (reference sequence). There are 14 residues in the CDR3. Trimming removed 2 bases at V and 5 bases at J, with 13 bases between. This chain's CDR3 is CAWSISGGRNTIYF. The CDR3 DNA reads TGTGCCTGGAGTATCTCCGGGGGTAGAAACACCATATATTTT.

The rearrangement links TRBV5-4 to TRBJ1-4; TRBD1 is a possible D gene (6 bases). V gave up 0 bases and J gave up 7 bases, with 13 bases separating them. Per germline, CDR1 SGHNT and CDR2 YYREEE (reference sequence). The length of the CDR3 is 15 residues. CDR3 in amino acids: CASSLGGGASEKLFF. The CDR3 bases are TGTGCCAGCAGCTTGGGTGGGGGGGCAAGTGAAAAACTGTTTTTT.

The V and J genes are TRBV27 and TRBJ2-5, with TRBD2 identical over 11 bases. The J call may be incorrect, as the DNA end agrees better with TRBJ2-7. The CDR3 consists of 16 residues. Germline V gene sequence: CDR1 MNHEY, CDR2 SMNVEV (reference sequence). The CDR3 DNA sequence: TGTGCCAGCAGTTTAAGGGGGACTAGCGGACTCTACGAGCAGTACTTC. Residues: CASSLRGTSGLYEQYF.

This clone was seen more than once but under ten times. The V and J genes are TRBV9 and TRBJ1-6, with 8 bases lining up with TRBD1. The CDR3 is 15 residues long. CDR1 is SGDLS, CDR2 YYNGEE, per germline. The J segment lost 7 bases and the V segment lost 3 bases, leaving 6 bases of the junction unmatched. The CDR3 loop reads CASSGTGILNSPLHF. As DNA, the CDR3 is TGTGCCAGCAGCGGGACAGGGATACTCAATTCACCCCTCCACTTT.

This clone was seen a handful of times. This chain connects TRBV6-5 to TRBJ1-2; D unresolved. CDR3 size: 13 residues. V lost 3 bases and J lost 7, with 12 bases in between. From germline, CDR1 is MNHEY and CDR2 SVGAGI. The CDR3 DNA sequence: TGTGCCAGCAGTTATGGAATGGGAGGTGGCTACACCTTC. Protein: CASSYGMGGGYTF.

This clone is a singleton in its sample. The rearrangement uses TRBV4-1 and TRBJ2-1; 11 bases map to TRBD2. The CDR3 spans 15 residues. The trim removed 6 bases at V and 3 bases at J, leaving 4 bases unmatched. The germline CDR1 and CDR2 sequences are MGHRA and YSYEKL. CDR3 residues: CASSETSGNYNEQFF. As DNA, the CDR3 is TGCGCCAGCAGTGAGACTAGCGGGAACTACAATGAGCAGTTCTTC.

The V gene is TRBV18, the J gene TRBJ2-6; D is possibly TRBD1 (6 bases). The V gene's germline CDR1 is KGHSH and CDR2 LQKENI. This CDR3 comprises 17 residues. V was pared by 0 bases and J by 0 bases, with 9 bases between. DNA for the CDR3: TGTGCCAGCTCACCACCCAGGGGAGCCTCTGGGGCCAACGTCCTGACTTTC. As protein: CASSPPRGASGANVLTF. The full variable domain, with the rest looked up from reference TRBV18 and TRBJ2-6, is NAGVMQNPRHLVRRRGQEARLRCSPMKGHSHVYWYRQLPEEGLKFMVYLQKENIIDESGMPKERFSAEFPKEGPSILRIQQVVRGDSAAYFCASSPPRGASGANVLTFGAGSRLTVL.

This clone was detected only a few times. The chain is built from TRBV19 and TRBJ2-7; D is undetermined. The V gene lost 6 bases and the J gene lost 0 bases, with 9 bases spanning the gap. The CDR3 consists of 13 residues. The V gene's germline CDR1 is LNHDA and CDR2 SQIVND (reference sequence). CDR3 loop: CASRIPNSYEQYF. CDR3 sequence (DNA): TGTGCCAGTAGAATCCCAAACTCCTACGAGCAGTACTTC.

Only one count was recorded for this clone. The DNA for the CDR3 is TGTGCCAGCAGCTTCGCGGGGGGGCTATCTGGGGCCAACGTCCTGACTTTC. Amino acids: CASSFAGGLSGANVLTF. This rearrangement joins TRBV7-9 to TRBJ2-6; 9 nucleotides agree with TRBD2. The germline V gene has CDR1 SEHNR and CDR2 FQNEAQ (reference sequence). The CDR3 totals 17 residues. V was pared by 3 bases and J by 1 base, with 4 bases of the junction left unmatched.

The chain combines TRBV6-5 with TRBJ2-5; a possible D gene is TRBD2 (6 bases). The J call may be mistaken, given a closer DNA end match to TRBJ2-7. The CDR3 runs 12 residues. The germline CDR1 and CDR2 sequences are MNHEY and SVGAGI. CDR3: CVSRRGTYEQYF. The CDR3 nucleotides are TGTGTTTCCCGGAGGGGAACCTACGAGCAGTACTTC.

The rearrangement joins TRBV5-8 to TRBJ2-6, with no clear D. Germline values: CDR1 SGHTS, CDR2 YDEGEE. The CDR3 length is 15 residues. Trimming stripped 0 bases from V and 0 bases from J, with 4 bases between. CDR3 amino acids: CASSLGLSGANVLTF. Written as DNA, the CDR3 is TGTGCCAGCAGCTTGGGGCTCTCTGGGGCCAACGTCCTGACTTTC.

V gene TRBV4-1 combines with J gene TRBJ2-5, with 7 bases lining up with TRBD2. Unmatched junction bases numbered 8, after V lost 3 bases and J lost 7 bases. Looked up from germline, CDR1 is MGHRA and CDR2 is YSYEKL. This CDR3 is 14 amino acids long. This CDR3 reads CASSQSTSLGTQYF. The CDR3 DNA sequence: TGCGCCAGCAGCCAGTCGACTAGCTTGGGGACCCAGTACTTC.